Listed here are 18 T cell receptor beta chains from one sample, sequenced in a study of a mutant IDH1 vaccine in newly diagnosed glioma. No antigen has been assigned to these receptors. Sequenced by immunoSEQ multiplex PCR; TCRdb stores in-frame clones only, minus some. The sample gives over 30,000 clones, just under 90% of which show up once; around 12% is in the top ten. Time point denoted: week 47, end of study. With topical imiquimod, each dose of the vaccine consisted of 300 ug of mutant IDH1 20-mer peptide. The sequenced sample was PBMCs, obtained from a glioma patient whose treatment included an IDH1 peptide vaccine. The receptor source for this set is a woman aged 25 to 39 with glioma.

The genes are TRBV25-1 and TRBJ2-7, with 10 bases matching TRBD1. The ends lost 8 bases at V and 2 bases at J; junction bases unmatched: 6. The CDR3 covers 14 residues. The germline V gene encodes CDR1 MGHDK and CDR2 SYGVNS. CDR3 nucleotide sequence: TGTGCCAGCGGAAGGACAGGGGGACCCTACGAGCAGTACTTC. Translation: CASGRTGGPYEQYF.

The V and J genes are TRBV10-3 and TRBJ2-3; TRBD2 agrees at 9 bases. The junction had 4 bases not matched to a gene; V was cut back by 5 bases and J by 1 base. Looked up from germline, CDR1 is ENHRY and CDR2 is SYGVKD. CDR3 length equals 15 residues. This CDR3 is CAISTGGGGTDTQYF. CDR3 DNA sequence: TGTGCCATCAGTACTGGCGGGGGGGGCACAGATACGCAGTATTTT.

The V and J genes are TRBV7-8 and TRBJ1-5; maybe TRBD1 (5 bases). The CDR3 has 14 amino acids. Germline V gives CDR1 SGHVS, CDR2 FQNEAQ. V was clipped by 2 bases and J by 6 bases, with 11 bases between them. The CDR3 sequence is CASSLQERGQPQHF. DNA of the CDR3: TGTGCCAGCAGCTTACAGGAAAGGGGTCAGCCCCAGCATTTT.

This chain uses TRBV6-5 with TRBJ2-2; TRBD2 is a possible D gene (5 bases). CDR3 length equals 15 residues. The ends were cut back, 2 bases at V and 7 bases at J, with 14 bases in the middle. Germline CDR1 and CDR2: MNHEY and SVGAGI. The CDR3 loop is CASSYVAGADGELFF. The CDR3 region has the DNA TGTGCCAGCAGTTACGTGGCAGGAGCGGACGGGGAGCTGTTTTTT.

The chain couples TRBV21-1 to TRBJ1-6. TRBV21-1 is an annotated pseudogene. The length of the CDR3 is 16 residues. CDR3 protein: CATPGQAASHNSPLHF. The CDR3 nucleotides read TGTGCCACCCCCGGGCAGGCCGCCTCCCATAATTCACCCCTCCACTTT.

This clone was recorded a few times. The chain has TRBV19 and TRBJ1-2; D gene ambiguous. Between the trimmed V and J ends, which lost 6 bases and 2 bases, there was a span of 16 bases. The CDR3 is made up of 15 amino acids. Germline lookup yields CDR1 LNHDA and CDR2 SQIVND (reference sequence). For the CDR3, the DNA is TGTGCCAGTAGCCCAACTAGAATGGCGAACTATGGCTACACCTTC. This encodes CASSPTRMANYGYTF.

The V and J genes are TRBV2 and TRBJ1-2, with D possibly TRBD1 on 6 matching bases. The CDR3 loop spans 13 amino acids. Germline V gene lookup returns CDR1 SNHLY and CDR2 FYNNEI. The V end lost 4 bases, the J end lost 1 base, and 7 bases lay between the germline ends. The CDR3 protein is CASSVQGNYGYTF. The CDR3, as DNA: TGTGCCAGCAGTGTACAGGGTAACTATGGCTACACCTTC.

This rearrangement joins TRBV6-8 to TRBJ1-1, with TRBD1 matching over 7 bases. CDR1 is MNHGY and CDR2 is SAAAGT in the germline V gene. The ends lost 2 bases at V and 3 bases at J; junction bases unmatched: 6. The CDR3 loop spans 15 amino acids. The CDR3 DNA reads as TGTGCCAGCAGTTACGACAGGGTGGAGGACACTGAAGCTTTCTTT. This translates into CASSYDRVEDTEAFF.

The chain carries TRBV12-5 and TRBJ2-1, with 9 positions matching TRBD2. Per the germline V gene, CDR1 is LGHNT and CDR2 is FRNRAP. The V and J ends lost 5 bases and 7 bases, in that order; junction bases with no gene match: 12. The CDR3 spans 16 residues. This CDR3 reads CASGPSGRGGRNEQFF. The CDR3, as DNA: TGTGCTAGTGGTCCTTCGGGGCGGGGGGGTAGAAATGAGCAGTTCTTC.

The genes are TRBV7-6 and TRBJ1-2; the match to TRBD1 covers 7 bases. Germline values: CDR1 SGHVS, CDR2 FNYEAQ. V lost 5 bases to trimming and J lost 4 bases; unmatched junction nucleotides: 4. This CDR3 comprises 13 residues. The DNA of the CDR3 is TGTGCCAGCAGCCAAGGGACAGTCTATGGCTACACCTTC. Protein product: CASSQGTVYGYTF.

This clone was counted once. The rearrangement joins TRBV7-8 to TRBJ1-4, with 10 bases aligning to TRBD1. CDR1 is SGHVS, CDR2 FQNEAQ, per germline. The length of the CDR3 is 16 residues. The junction had 8 bases not matched to a gene; V was cut back by 5 bases and J by 5 bases. The CDR3 bases are TGTGCCAGCAGCGCGGGACAGGGGCCGCGGAATGAAAAACTGTTTTTT. Translation: CASSAGQGPRNEKLFF.

This chain uses TRBV7-3 with TRBJ2-3; 8 bases are a match to TRBD2. Per the germline V gene, CDR1 is SGHTA and CDR2 is FQGTGA. The CDR3 spans 13 residues. The V and J ends lost 5 bases and 8 bases, in that order; junction bases with no gene match: 6. Here the CDR3 reads CASSLREGGTQYF. The CDR3 DNA sequence: TGTGCCAGCAGCCTCCGGGAGGGGGGTACGCAGTATTTT.

In its sample, this clone was seen once. This chain joins TRBV7-2 and TRBJ1-1; no firm D call. Germline CDR1 and CDR2: SGHTA and FQGNSA. V gave up 11 bases and J gave up 0 bases, with 13 bases separating them. The CDR3 covers 13 residues. In DNA, the CDR3 is TGTGCCGCATCTCGAGGGATGAACACTGAAGCTTTCTTT. The encoded protein is CAASRGMNTEAFF.

J is TRBJ2-2 and V is TRBV9; D unresolved. The CDR3 is 14 residues long. Trimming removed 0 bases at V and 6 bases at J, with 9 bases between. Germline V gene lookup returns CDR1 SGDLS and CDR2 YYNGEE. CDR3 amino acids: CASSVASTPGELFF. CDR3 bases: TGTGCCAGCAGCGTAGCCTCGACCCCCGGGGAGCTGTTTTTT. The full variable domain, rest sourced from reference TRBV9 and TRBJ2-2, is DSGVTQTPKHLITATGQRVTLRCSPRSGDLSVYWYQQSLDQGLQFLIQYYNGEERAKGNILERFSAQQFPDLHSELNLSSLELGDSALYFCASSVASTPGELFFGEGSRLTVL.

The chain uses TRBV15 and TRBJ1-2, with TRBD1 as a possible D gene (6 bases). The CDR3 spans 16 residues. Between the trimmed V and J ends, which lost 2 bases and 4 bases, there was a span of 17 bases. From germline, CDR1 is LNHNV and CDR2 YYDKDF (reference sequence). This chain's CDR3 is CATSRWQGGESYGYTF. CDR3 DNA: TGTGCCACCAGCAGATGGCAAGGGGGGGAATCCTATGGCTACACCTTC.

The rearrangement joins TRBV5-4 to TRBJ2-1; 12 nucleotides agree with TRBD2. CDR3 size: 16 residues. V was clipped by 4 bases and J by 7 bases; unmatched bases: 9. Germline loops: CDR1 SGHNT, CDR2 YYREEE (reference sequence). CDR3 coding DNA: TGTGCCAGCAGCACCCGGCTAGCGGGGGGGTGGAATGAGCAGTTCTTC. It specifies CASSTRLAGGWNEQFF.

The genes are TRBV12-5 and TRBJ2-2; D tentatively reads TRBD1 or TRBD2 (5 bases each). This CDR3 spans 13 amino acids. The germline gives CDR1 LGHNT, CDR2 FRNRAP. The V end was cut by 6 bases, the J end by 6 bases, with 11 bases between. CDR3 sequence: CASGAPGPGELFF. As DNA, the CDR3 is TGTGCTAGTGGCGCGCCGGGACCCGGGGAGCTGTTTTTT.

The V and J genes are TRBV29-1 and TRBJ2-5; D is ambiguous. Trimming left V 5 bases short and J 1 base short, with 8 bases between. Germline values: CDR1 SQVTM, CDR2 ANQGSEA. The CDR3 sequence is 12 residues long. The CDR3 protein is CSVRQIQETQYF. The CDR3 DNA reads as TGCAGCGTTAGGCAGATCCAAGAGACCCAGTACTTC.